Shown below are 13 T cell receptor beta chains from a single sample sequenced in a study of blood T cell repertoires in COVID-19. Profiling relied on immunoSEQ multiplex PCR, and the TCRdb table lists in-frame clones only, not all of them. Of fewer than 250,000 clones listed, about 92% are singletons. The specimen sequenced was peripheral blood. The receptors originated from a man younger than 40 with acute or convalescent COVID-19.

The J gene is TRBJ1-4, the V gene TRBV5-5; D perhaps matches TRBD1 (5 bases). The CDR3 has 14 residues. Germline V gene data show CDR1 as SGHKS and CDR2 as YYEKEE (reference sequence). V gave up 3 bases and J gave up 7 bases, with 13 bases separating them. CDR3 region: CASSSGVMGEKLFF. Written as DNA, the CDR3 is TGTGCCAGCAGCTCGGGGGTAATGGGTGAAAAACTGTTTTTT.

The chain joins TRBV30 to TRBJ2-4; D is possibly TRBD2 (6 bases). The CDR3 runs to 17 residues. V was clipped by 2 bases and J by 0 bases, with 17 bases between them. Germline V CDR1 and CDR2: GTSNPN, SVGIG (reference sequence). For the CDR3, the DNA is TGTGCCTGGAGTAGTGGAGGGCTTTCGCTAGCCAAAAACATTCAGTACTTC. Protein: CAWSSGGLSLAKNIQYF.

This clone was counted a single time. The chain has TRBV19 and TRBJ1-3, with D possibly being TRBD1 (5 bases). Trimming left V 3 bases short and J 0 bases short, with 12 bases between. Germline assignment: CDR1 LNHDA and CDR2 SQIVND (reference sequence). CDR3 length: 16 residues. The CDR3 coding sequence is TGTGCCAGTAGTATGCAGGGTATAGCCTCTGGAAACACCATATATTTT. Protein: CASSMQGIASGNTIYF.

The chain is built from TRBV7-9 and TRBJ2-5, with 8 bases identical to TRBD1. The CDR3 is 15 amino acids. V lost 1 base to trimming and J lost 1 base; unmatched junction nucleotides: 2. From germline, CDR1 is SEHNR and CDR2 FQNEAQ (reference sequence). CDR3 DNA: TGTGCCAGCAGCTTAGGGACAGGGCTCCAAGAGACCCAGTACTTC. This encodes CASSLGTGLQETQYF.

The chain couples TRBV9 to TRBJ1-5; D might be TRBD1 (6 bases). The CDR3 extends over 15 amino acids. Trimming left V 0 bases short and J 4 bases short, with 11 bases between. Germline V CDR1 and CDR2: SGDLS, YYNGEE. The DNA of the CDR3 is TGTGCCAGCAGCGTAGGCCCCGACAGGAATCAGCCCCAGCATTTT. Translation: CASSVGPDRNQPQHF.

The rearrangement uses TRBV5-1 and TRBJ1-1; a possible D gene is TRBD1 (5 bases). The length of the CDR3 is 15 residues. Trimming stripped 4 bases from V and 5 bases from J, with 18 bases between. The V gene's germline CDR1 is SGHRS and CDR2 YFSETQ. The chain's CDR3 is CASSVLALRGTEAFF. CDR3 bases: TGCGCCAGCAGCGTTTTAGCCCTACGGGGGACTGAAGCTTTCTTT. Using reference TRBV5-1 and TRBJ1-1 for the parts outside the CDR3, the full variable domain is KAGVTQTPRYLIKTRGQQVTLSCSPISGHRSVSWYQQTPGQGLQFLFEYFSETQRNKGNFPGRFSGRQFSNSRSEMNVSTLELGDSALYLCASSVLALRGTEAFFGQGTRLTVV.

The chain employs TRBV5-4 and TRBJ1-2, with TRBD1 identical over 10 bases. V was pared by 4 bases and J by 3 bases, with 3 bases of the junction left unmatched. This CDR3 has 14 residues. Germline V gene data show CDR1 as SGHNT and CDR2 as YYREEE (reference sequence). The CDR3 sequence: CASSGDRGDYGYTF. The CDR3 bases are TGTGCCAGCAGCGGGGACAGGGGTGACTATGGCTACACCTTC.

This chain uses TRBV20-1 with TRBJ2-5, with TRBD2 identical over 8 bases. The CDR3 has 14 residues. Looked up from germline, CDR1 is DFQATT and CDR2 is SNEGSKA (reference sequence). J was trimmed by 5 bases and V by 3 bases; bases with no gene match: 8. The CDR3, as DNA: TGCAGTGCTAGTCGTGGTAGCGGGAAGGAGACCCAGTACTTC. Its protein product is CSASRGSGKETQYF.

The chain is built from TRBV28 and TRBJ2-7; 9 bases are a match to TRBD2. This CDR3 is 14 amino acids long. V lost 3 bases and J lost 2; bases outside the gene matches: 2. Germline assignment: CDR1 MDHEN and CDR2 SYDVKM. The CDR3 here is CASSLVAGAYEQYF. CDR3 coding DNA: TGTGCCAGCAGTTTGGTAGCGGGAGCCTACGAGCAGTACTTC.

CDR3 nucleotides: TGTGCCAGCAGTTTATTTTTGGGGCCGCTCTCTGGAAACACCATATATTTT. Encoded protein: CASSLFLGPLSGNTIYF. The chain joins TRBV7-8 to TRBJ1-3, with D perhaps matching TRBD1 (5 bases). The CDR3 loop spans 17 amino acids. Germline V lookup: CDR1 SGHVS, CDR2 FQNEAQ. Trimming took off 6 bases at V and 0 bases at J, with 18 bases between the two ends.

V usage is TRBV5-6 and J usage is TRBJ2-2, with 9 bases lining up with TRBD2. Germline V lookup: CDR1 SGHDT, CDR2 YYEEEE. CDR3 length equals 16 residues. J lost 1 base, V lost 0 bases, and 1 base had no gene match. CDR3 bases: TGTGCCAGCAGCTTGGGCGGGAGGGTGAACACCGGGGAGCTGTTTTTT. Residues: CASSLGGRVNTGELFF.

This clone was seen a single time. This chain links TRBV6-5 with TRBJ2-4; possible D gene TRBD1, 6 bases. V was cut by 2 bases and J by 2 bases, with 13 bases left in between. CDR3 length: 16 amino acids. Germline lookup yields CDR1 MNHEY and CDR2 SVGAGI. CDR3 region: CASSYTPTGSKNIQYF. The CDR3 DNA reads as TGTGCCAGCAGTTACACCCCGACAGGATCCAAAAACATTCAGTACTTC.

The gene calls are TRBV25-1 and TRBJ2-7; D remains ambiguous. V lost 3 bases and J lost 6, with 18 bases in between. CDR1 MGHDK and CDR2 SYGVNS come from the germline V gene. This CDR3 is 15 amino acids long. CDR3 bases: TGTGCCAGCAGTGACCAGTTCAGGTTCATTGGCGAGCAGTACTTC. This encodes CASSDQFRFIGEQYF.